In its sample, the clone carrying this T cell receptor (beta chain) was seen once. No antigen is known for it. PCR involved 60 Vbeta and 13 Jbeta primers. Repertoires were generated with immunoSEQ multiplex PCR, while TCRdb's copy carries only in-frame clones and drops some. Of about 89,000 clones listed, about 85% were seen once; the top ten hold less than 8%. These data are taken from a study of cytomegalovirus exposure and HLA in healthy donors. About the study: An earlier analysis identified 95 million to 120 million unique TCR beta sequences in about 179 million T cells.

Points from the study as a whole: In a later analysis, TCR beta V- and J-gene trimming was associated with a missense DCLRE1C variant. Per published accounts, TCR beta sequences correctly predicted the HLA-A and HLA-B alleles of most subjects.

Between the trimmed V and J ends, which lost 4 bases and 0 bases, there was a span of 8 bases. Germline lookup yields CDR1 SGHRS and CDR2 YFSETQ. This CDR3 contains 14 residues. Sequencing was done on a sample of PBMCs. The chain recombines TRBV5-1 with TRBJ1-3, with D perhaps TRBD1 (5 bases). This clonotype originated in a man aged 35 to 55 in good health and CMV-seropositive. In DNA, the CDR3 is TGCGCCAGCAGCCCACAGGTCTCTGGAAACACCATATATTTT. It yields the protein CASSPQVSGNTIYF.